The rows below give T cell receptor beta chains drawn from one sample of a study of cytomegalovirus exposure and HLA in healthy donors. Here immunoSEQ multiplex PCR was the method, and the copy in TCRdb shows in-frame clones only, minus some. The data hold about 160,000 clones, with approximately 88% observed a single time. Material for sequencing was PBMCs. All receptors come from a young woman in good health and CMV-seronegative. Each CDR3 is given with its conserved first and last residue. D genes are given only for firm matches. Not every row has a clone size; where given, it reads once, few, many or a size class.

abundance	d_gene	len	v_gene	j_gene	CDR3aa	CDR3nt
NA	TRBD1	15	TRBV19	TRBJ1-1	CASIPRDRGNTEAFF	TGTGCCAGTATCCCCCGGGACAGGGGCAACACTGAAGCTTTCTTT
NA	NA	15	TRBV15	TRBJ2-6	CATTPSGSGANVLTF	TGTGCCACCACCCCGTCGGGCTCTGGGGCCAACGTCCTGACTTTC
NA	TRBD1	18	TRBV27	TRBJ1-2	CASSSVGQGAGGNYGYTF	TGTGCCAGCAGTTCCGTAGGACAGGGGGCCGGAGGGAACTATGGCTACACCTTC
NA	NA	15	TRBV5-1	TRBJ2-6	CASSLQPSGANGLTF	TGCGCCAGCAGCTTGCAACCCTCTGGGGCCAACGGCCTGACTTTC
NA	NA	12	TRBV5-1	TRBJ1-1	CASSLQNTEAFF	TGCGCCAGCAGCTTACAGAACACTGAAGCTTTCTTT
NA	NA	13	TRBV14	TRBJ1-1	CASSTSRNTEAFF	TGTGCCAGCAGCACCTCTAGGAACACTGAAGCTTTCTTT
NA	TRBD1	15	TRBV7-7	TRBJ2-1	CASSIGQGLYNEQFF	TGTGCTAGCAGCATCGGACAGGGGCTCTACAATGAGCAGTTCTTC
NA	TRBD2	16	TRBV10-2	TRBJ2-3	CASNGYSGGGSDTQYF	TGCGCCAGCAACGGTTACAGCGGGGGCGGGTCAGATACGCAGTATTTT
NA	TRBD1	15	TRBV9	TRBJ2-7	CASSVDLGTGGEQYF	TGTGCCAGCAGCGTAGATCTCGGGACAGGGGGGGAGCAGTACTTC
NA	NA	16	TRBV5-4	TRBJ2-2	CASSFRPGANTGELFF	TGTGCCAGCAGCTTTCGCCCGGGGGCGAACACCGGGGAGCTGTTTTTT
NA	TRBD2	14	TRBV18	TRBJ2-3	CASSAGTSGDTQYF	TGTGCCAGCTCCGCCGGGACTAGTGGAGATACGCAGTATTTT
NA	TRBD1	17	TRBV2	TRBJ1-6	CARAGTGKSSYNSPLHF	TGTGCCAGAGCCGGGACAGGGAAAAGCTCCTATAATTCACCCCTCCACTTT
NA	NA	13	TRBV30	TRBJ2-1	CAWSVLPRNEQFF	TGTGCCTGGAGTGTACTCCCGAGAAATGAGCAGTTCTTC
NA	TRBD2	16	TRBV7-6	TRBJ2-5	CASSSKTSGVGETQYF	TGTGCCAGCAGCTCGAAGACTAGCGGGGTCGGTGAGACCCAGTACTTC
NA	TRBD1	14	TRBV6-5	TRBJ2-1	CASSYVDRDNEQFF	TGTGCCAGCAGTTACGTGGACAGGGACAATGAGCAGTTCTTC
once	NA	15	TRBV21-1	TRBJ1-5	CASSKEQGGDQPQHF	TGTGCCAGCAGCAAGGAACAGGGGGGTGATCAGCCCCAGCATTTT
NA	NA	14	TRBV9	TRBJ2-7	CASSVDSGRYEQYF	TGTGCCAGCAGCGTAGATTCTGGGAGGTACGAGCAGTACTTC
NA	NA	15	TRBV30	TRBJ2-7	CAWNDRERSSYEQYF	TGTGCCTGGAACGACCGGGAGCGAAGCTCCTACGAGCAGTACTTC
NA	TRBD1	15	TRBV5-1	TRBJ2-4	CASSFDGQGSNIQYF	TGCGCCAGCAGCTTCGACGGACAGGGGTCAAACATTCAGTACTTC
once	TRBD1	16	TRBV27	TRBJ2-1	CASSLSARDRVNEQFF	TGTGCCAGCAGTTTATCGGCCCGGGACAGGGTCAATGAGCAGTTCTTC
NA	TRBD2	15	TRBV19	TRBJ2-3	CATSTSGASTDTQYF	TGTGCCACCTCGACTAGCGGGGCGAGCACAGATACGCAGTATTTT
NA	TRBD1	14	TRBV27	TRBJ2-1	CASTIGGADLGLFF	TGTGCCAGCACCATAGGGGGCGCGGATTTGGGTCTGTTCTTC
few	NA	14	TRBV5-1	TRBJ1-2	CASRRGGQAHGYTF	TGCGCCAGCCGACGGGGGGGCCAGGCTCATGGCTACACCTTC
NA	TRBD2	15	TRBV11-3	TRBJ2-3	CASGLAGAGTDTQYF	TGTGCCAGCGGACTAGCGGGGGCCGGGACAGATACGCAGTATTTT
NA	TRBD1	13	TRBV6-5	TRBJ1-1	CASSSTGTAEAFF	TGTGCCAGCAGCAGCACCGGGACAGCTGAAGCTTTCTTT
NA	NA	11	TRBV11-2	TRBJ2-7	CASSLIREQYF	TGTGCCAGCAGCTTAATACGGGAGCAGTACTTC
NA	TRBD2	15	TRBV6-6	TRBJ2-3	CASRIAGGRADTQYF	TGTGCCAGCAGAATAGCGGGGGGGCGTGCAGATACGCAGTATTTT
NA	NA	12	TRBV5-1	TRBJ2-3	CASSLTADTQYF	TGCGCCAGCAGCTTGACAGCTGATACGCAGTATTTT
NA	NA	12	TRBV6-5	TRBJ2-2	CASRRSTGELFF	TGTGCCAGCAGGCGTTCGACCGGGGAGCTGTTTTTT
NA	NA	15	TRBV19	TRBJ1-6	CASSISHGALSPLHF	TGTGCCAGTAGTATATCTCACGGAGCATTGTCACCCCTCCACTTT
NA	TRBD1	16	TRBV11-2	TRBJ2-5	CASSLEQQGLWETQYF	TGTGCCAGCAGCTTAGAACAACAGGGGTTGTGGGAGACCCAGTACTTC
few	TRBD1	15	TRBV19	TRBJ1-2	CASSIWRQGRAGYTF	TGTGCCAGTAGTATATGGAGACAGGGGAGAGCTGGCTACACCTTC
NA	TRBD1	14	TRBV28	TRBJ1-6	CASSPGQGYSPLHF	TGTGCCAGCAGCCCGGGACAGGGGTATTCACCCCTCCACTTT
NA	TRBD2	15	TRBV28	TRBJ2-7	CASIPSWGLAALPFF	TGTGCCAGCATCCCATCTTGGGGACTAGCGGCCCTCCCTTTCTTC
NA	NA	15	TRBV19	TRBJ1-1	CATLYAGGGYTEAFF	TGTGCCACTCTTTATGCGGGGGGTGGTTACACTGAAGCTTTCTTT
NA	NA	14	TRBV9	TRBJ2-1	CASSDREHNNEQFF	TGTGCCAGCAGCGACCGGGAGCATAACAATGAGCAGTTCTTC
NA	TRBD2	15	TRBV27	TRBJ2-1	CASSLLAGGSNEQFF	TGTGCCAGCAGCCTACTAGCGGGGGGCTCCAATGAGCAGTTCTTC
NA	NA	11	TRBV5-4	TRBJ2-7	CASSLQDEQYF	TGTGCCAGCAGCTTACAGGACGAGCAGTACTTC
NA	TRBD1	16	TRBV13	TRBJ1-3	CASSLGITGGGNTIYF	TGTGCCAGCAGCTTAGGCATTACAGGGGGTGGAAACACCATATATTTT
NA	TRBD1	17	TRBV30	TRBJ2-1	CAWSQIAGDRGLYKQFF	TGTGCCTGGAGTCAGATCGCCGGGGACAGGGGGCTTTATAAGCAGTTCTTC
once	TRBD2	16	TRBV28	TRBJ2-5	CASSSFQAGGRETQYF	TGTGCCAGCAGTTCCTTCCAAGCGGGGGGGCGAGAGACCCAGTACTTC
NA	NA	18	TRBV21-1	TRBJ2-1	CASSAYRGEVERSYEQFF	TGTGCCAGCAGCGCCTACAGGGGTGAAGTTGAAAGGTCCTATGAGCAGTTCTTC
NA	NA	16	TRBV28	TRBJ2-2	CASSSADIANTGELFF	TGTGCCAGCAGTTCAGCGGATATCGCGAACACCGGGGAGCTGTTTTTT
NA	NA	14	TRBV5-5	TRBJ1-3	CASSPVREGNTIYF	TGTGCCAGCAGCCCTGTGCGGGAAGGAAACACCATATATTTT
NA	NA	14	TRBV7-3	TRBJ1-1	CASSLMGHNTEAFF	TGTGCCAGCAGCCTCATGGGGCATAACACTGAAGCTTTCTTT
NA	TRBD1	17	TRBV28	TRBJ1-1	CASSRTGGFILNTEAFF	TGTGCCAGCAGTCGGACAGGGGGGTTCATACTGAACACTGAAGCTTTCTTT